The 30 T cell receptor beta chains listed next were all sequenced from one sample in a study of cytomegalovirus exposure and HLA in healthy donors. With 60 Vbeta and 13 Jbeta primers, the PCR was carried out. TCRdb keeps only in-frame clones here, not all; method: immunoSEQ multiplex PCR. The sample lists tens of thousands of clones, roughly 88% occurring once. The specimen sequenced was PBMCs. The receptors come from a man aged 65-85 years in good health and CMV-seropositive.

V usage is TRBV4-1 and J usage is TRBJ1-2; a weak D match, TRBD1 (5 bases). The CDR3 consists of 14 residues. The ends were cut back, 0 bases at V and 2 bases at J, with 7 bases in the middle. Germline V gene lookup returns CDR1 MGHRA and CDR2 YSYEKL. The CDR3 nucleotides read TGCGCCAGCAGCCAAGATCGGGGGAACTATGGCTACACCTTC. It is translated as CASSQDRGNYGYTF.

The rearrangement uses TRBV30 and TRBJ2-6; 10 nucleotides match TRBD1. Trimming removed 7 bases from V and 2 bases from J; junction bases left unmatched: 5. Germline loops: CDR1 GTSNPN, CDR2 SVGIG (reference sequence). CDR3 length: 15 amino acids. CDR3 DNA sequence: TGTGCCTCGGGACAGGGGTCCCCTGGGGCCAACGTCCTGACTTTC. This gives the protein CASGQGSPGANVLTF.

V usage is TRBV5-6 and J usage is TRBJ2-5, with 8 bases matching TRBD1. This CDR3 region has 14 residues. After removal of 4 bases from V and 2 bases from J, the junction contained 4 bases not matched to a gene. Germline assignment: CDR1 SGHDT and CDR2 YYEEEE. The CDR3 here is CASSPGTGQETQYF. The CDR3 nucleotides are TGTGCCAGCAGCCCGGGGACAGGTCAAGAGACCCAGTACTTC.

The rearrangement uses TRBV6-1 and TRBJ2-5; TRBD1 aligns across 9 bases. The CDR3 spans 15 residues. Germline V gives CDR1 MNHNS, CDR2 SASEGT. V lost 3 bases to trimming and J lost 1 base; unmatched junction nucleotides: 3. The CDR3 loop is CASSDETGGQETQYF. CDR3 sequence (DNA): TGTGCCAGCAGTGACGAGACAGGGGGCCAAGAGACCCAGTACTTC.

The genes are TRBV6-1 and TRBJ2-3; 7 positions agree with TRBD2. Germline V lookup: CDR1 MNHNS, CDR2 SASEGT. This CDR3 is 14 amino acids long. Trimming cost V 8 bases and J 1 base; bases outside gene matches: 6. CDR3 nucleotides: TGTGCCAGCTGGACTGGGGGGGGCACAGATACGCAGTATTTT. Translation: CASWTGGGTDTQYF.

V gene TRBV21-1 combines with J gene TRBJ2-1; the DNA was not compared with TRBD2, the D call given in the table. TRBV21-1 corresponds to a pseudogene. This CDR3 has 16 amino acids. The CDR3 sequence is CASSKRSGGRAHEQFF. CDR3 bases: TGTGCCAGCAGCAAACGGTCGGGGGGTCGAGCGCATGAGCAGTTCTTC.

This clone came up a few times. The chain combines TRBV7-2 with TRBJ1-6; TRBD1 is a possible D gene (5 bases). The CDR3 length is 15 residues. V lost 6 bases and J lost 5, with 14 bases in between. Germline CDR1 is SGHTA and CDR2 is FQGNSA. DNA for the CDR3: TGTGCCAGCAGTCCCCCGGGACTCAATAATTCACCCCTCCACTTT. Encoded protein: CASSPPGLNNSPLHF.

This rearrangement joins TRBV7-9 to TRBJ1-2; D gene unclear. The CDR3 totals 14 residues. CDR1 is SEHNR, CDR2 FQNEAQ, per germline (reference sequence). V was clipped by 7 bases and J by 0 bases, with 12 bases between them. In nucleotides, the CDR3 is TGTGCCAGCACTGAGAGAGGGTCTAACTATGGCTACACCTTC. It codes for CASTERGSNYGYTF.

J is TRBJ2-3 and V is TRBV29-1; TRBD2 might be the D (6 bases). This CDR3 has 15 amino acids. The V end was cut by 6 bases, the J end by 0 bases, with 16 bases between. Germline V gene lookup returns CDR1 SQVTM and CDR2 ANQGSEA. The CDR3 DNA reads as TGCAGCGTCGGTATCGGGAGCACTAGCACAGATACGCAGTATTTT. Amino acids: CSVGIGSTSTDTQYF.

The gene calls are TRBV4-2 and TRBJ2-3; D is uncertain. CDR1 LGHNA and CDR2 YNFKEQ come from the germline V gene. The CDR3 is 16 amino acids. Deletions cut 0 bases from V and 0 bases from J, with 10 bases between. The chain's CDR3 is CASSQDLAESTDTQYF. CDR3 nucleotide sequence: TGTGCCAGCAGCCAAGATCTGGCGGAGAGCACAGATACGCAGTATTTT.

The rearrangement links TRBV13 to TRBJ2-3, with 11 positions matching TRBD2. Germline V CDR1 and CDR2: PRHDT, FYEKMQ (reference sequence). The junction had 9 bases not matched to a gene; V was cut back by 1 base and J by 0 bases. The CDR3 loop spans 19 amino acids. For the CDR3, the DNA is TGTGCCAGCAGCTTAGCTTCCGGGACTAGCGGATGTAGCACAGATACGCAGTATTTT. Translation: CASSLASGTSGCSTDTQYF.

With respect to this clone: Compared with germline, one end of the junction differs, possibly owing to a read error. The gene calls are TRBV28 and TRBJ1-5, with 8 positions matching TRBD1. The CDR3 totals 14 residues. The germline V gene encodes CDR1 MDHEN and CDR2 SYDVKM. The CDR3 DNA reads TGTGCCAGCAGTCTTGGACAGGGAGACCAGCTCCAGCATTTT. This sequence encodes CASSLGQGDQLQHF.

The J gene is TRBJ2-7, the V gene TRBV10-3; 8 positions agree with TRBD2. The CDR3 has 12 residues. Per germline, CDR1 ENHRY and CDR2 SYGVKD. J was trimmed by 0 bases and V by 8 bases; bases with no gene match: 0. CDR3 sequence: CAIAGGSYEQYF. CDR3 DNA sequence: TGTGCCATCGCGGGAGGCTCCTACGAGCAGTACTTC.

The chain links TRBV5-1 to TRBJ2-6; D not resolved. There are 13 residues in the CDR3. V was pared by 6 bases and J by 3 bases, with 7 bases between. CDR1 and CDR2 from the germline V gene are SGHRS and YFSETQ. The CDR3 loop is CASTPGGANVLTF. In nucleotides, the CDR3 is TGCGCCAGCACCCCGGGTGGGGCCAACGTCCTGACTTTC.

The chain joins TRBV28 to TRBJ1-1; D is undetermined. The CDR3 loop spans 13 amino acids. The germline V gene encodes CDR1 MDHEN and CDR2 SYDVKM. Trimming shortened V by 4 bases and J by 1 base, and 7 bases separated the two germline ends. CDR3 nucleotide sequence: TGTGCCAGCAGTTCAACATGGAACACTGAAGCTTTCTTT. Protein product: CASSSTWNTEAFF.

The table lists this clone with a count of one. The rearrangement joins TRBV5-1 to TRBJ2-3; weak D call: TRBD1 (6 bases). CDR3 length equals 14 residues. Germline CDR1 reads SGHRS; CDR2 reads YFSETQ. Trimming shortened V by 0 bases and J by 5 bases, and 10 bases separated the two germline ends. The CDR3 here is CASSLVQGGDTQYF. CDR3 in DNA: TGCGCCAGCAGCTTGGTACAGGGTGGAGATACGCAGTATTTT.

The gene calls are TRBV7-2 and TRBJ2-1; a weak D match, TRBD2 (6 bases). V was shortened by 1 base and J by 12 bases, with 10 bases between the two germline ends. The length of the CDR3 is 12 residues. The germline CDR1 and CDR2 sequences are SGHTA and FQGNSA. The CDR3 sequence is CASSLGTSPQFF. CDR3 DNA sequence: TGTGCCAGCAGCTTAGGAACTAGCCCGCAGTTCTTC.

The CDR3 loop is CASSRDRVGEQYF. The DNA of the CDR3 is TGTGCCAGCAGCCGGGACAGGGTGGGTGAGCAGTACTTC. The V call is TRBV11-3, the J call TRBJ2-7, with TRBD1 matching over 9 bases. Trimming took 5 bases from V and 7 from J; bases not matched to a gene: 6. CDR1 is SGHNT, CDR2 YENEEA, per germline. The CDR3 is 13 residues long.

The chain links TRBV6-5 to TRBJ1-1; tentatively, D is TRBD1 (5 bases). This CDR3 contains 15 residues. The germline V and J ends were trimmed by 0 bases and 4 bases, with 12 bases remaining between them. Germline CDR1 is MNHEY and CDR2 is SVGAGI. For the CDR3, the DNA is TGTGCCAGCAGTTACTCAGGAGGGGTGGCCACTGAAGCTTTCTTT. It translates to CASSYSGGVATEAFF.

The CDR3 DNA follows: TGTGCCAGCAGCTCCCGGCAGGGTGCTGAAGCTTTCTTT. Encoded protein: CASSSRQGAEAFF. The chain uses TRBV7-2 and TRBJ1-1; D may be TRBD1 (5 bases). The CDR3 contains 13 residues. Trimming stripped 4 bases from V and 6 bases from J, with 12 bases between. Germline V gene sequence: CDR1 SGHTA, CDR2 FQGNSA.

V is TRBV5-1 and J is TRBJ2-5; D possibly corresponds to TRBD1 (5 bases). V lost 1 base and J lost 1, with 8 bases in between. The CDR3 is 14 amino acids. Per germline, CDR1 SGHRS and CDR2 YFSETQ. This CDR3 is CASSLPGSQETQYF. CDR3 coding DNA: TGCGCCAGCAGCTTGCCAGGGTCCCAAGAGACCCAGTACTTC. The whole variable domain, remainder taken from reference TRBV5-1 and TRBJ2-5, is KAGVTQTPRYLIKTRGQQVTLSCSPISGHRSVSWYQQTPGQGLQFLFEYFSETQRNKGNFPGRFSGRQFSNSRSEMNVSTLELGDSALYLCASSLPGSQETQYFGPGTRLLVL.

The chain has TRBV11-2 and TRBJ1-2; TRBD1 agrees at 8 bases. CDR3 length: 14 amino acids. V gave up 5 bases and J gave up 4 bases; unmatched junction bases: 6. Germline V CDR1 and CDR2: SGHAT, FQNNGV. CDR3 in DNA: TGTGCCAGCAGCCTGGACAGGGTGGGCTATGGCTACACCTTC. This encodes CASSLDRVGYGYTF.

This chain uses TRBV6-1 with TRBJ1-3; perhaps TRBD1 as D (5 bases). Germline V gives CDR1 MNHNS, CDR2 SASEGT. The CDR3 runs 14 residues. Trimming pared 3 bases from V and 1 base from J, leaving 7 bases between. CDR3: CASSEKGSGNTIYF. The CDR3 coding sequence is TGTGCCAGCAGTGAGAAGGGGTCTGGAAACACCATATATTTT.

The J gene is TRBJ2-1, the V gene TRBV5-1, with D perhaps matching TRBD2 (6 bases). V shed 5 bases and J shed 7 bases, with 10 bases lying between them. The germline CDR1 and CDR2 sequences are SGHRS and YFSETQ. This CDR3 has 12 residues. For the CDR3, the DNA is TGCGCCAGCAGGGTAGGAGGGAATGAGCAGTTCTTC. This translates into CASRVGGNEQFF.

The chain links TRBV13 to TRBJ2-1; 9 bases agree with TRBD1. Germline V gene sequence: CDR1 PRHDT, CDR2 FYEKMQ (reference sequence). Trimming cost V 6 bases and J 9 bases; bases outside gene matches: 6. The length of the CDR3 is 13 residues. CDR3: CASRYTGGREQFF. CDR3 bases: TGTGCCAGCAGATATACAGGGGGCCGTGAGCAGTTCTTC.

The DNA of the CDR3 is TGCAGCGGGAAGGGACTAGCGGGAGAGACCCAGTACTTC. It codes for CSGKGLAGETQYF. This chain links TRBV29-1 with TRBJ2-5; the match to TRBD2 covers 12 bases. The CDR3 sequence is 13 residues long. CDR1 and CDR2 from the germline V gene are SQVTM and ANQGSEA. J lost 4 bases, V lost 7 bases, and 4 bases had no gene match. The full variable domain, rest sourced from reference TRBV29-1 and TRBJ2-5, is SAVISQKPSRDICQRGTSLTIQCQVDSQVTMMFWYRQQPGQSLTLIATANQGSEATYESGFVIDKFPISRPNLTFSTLTVSNMSPEDSSIYLCSGKGLAGETQYFGPGTRLLVL.

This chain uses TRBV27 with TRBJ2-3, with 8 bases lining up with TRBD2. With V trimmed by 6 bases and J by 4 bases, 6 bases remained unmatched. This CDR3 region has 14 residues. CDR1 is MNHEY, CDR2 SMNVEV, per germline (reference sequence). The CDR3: CASRLAGPADTQYF. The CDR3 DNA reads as TGTGCCAGCAGATTAGCGGGACCCGCAGATACGCAGTATTTT.

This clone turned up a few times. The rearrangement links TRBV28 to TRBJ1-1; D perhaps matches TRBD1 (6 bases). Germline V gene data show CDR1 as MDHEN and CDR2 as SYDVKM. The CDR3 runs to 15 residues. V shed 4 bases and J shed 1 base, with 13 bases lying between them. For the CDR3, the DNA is TGTGCCAGCAGTTCATTCCGGACAGCGAACACTGAAGCTTTCTTT. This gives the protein CASSSFRTANTEAFF.

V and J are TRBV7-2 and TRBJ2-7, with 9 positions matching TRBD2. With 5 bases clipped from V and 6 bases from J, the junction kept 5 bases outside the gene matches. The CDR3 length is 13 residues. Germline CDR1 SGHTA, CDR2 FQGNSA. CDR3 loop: CASSPGLASEQYF. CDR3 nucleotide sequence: TGTGCCAGCAGCCCGGGACTAGCTAGCGAGCAGTACTTC.

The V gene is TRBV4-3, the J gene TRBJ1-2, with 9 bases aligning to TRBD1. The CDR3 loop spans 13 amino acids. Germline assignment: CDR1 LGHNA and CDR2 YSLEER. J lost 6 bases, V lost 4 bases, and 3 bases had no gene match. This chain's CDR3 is CASSPRDRDGYTF. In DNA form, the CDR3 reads TGCGCCAGCAGCCCGCGGGACAGGGATGGCTACACCTTC.